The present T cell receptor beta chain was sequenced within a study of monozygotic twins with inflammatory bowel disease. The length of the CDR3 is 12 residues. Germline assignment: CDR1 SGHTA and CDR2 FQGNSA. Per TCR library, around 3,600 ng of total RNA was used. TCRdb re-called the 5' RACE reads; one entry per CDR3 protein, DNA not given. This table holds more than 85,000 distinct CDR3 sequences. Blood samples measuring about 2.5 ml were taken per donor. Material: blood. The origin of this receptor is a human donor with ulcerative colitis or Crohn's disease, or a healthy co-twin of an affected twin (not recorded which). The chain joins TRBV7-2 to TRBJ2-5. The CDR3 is CASSRDQETQYF.